The clone carrying this T cell receptor (beta chain) was seen many times. This record belongs to a study of blood T cells in healthy people across ages. Next came a second PCR, run for about 7 to 11 cycles, which used a sample-barcoded 5' primer along with a J-beta primer mix. TCRdb analysed the 5' RACE reads with MiXCR anew, one entry per CDR3 protein. The sample contains 800,000 to 950,000 distinct CDR3 sequences, just under 30% of which appear only once. Trimming took 4 bases from V and 8 from J, leaving 2 bases between them. The CDR3 runs to 8 residues. Germline CDR1 SQVTM, CDR2 ANQGSEA. The data also belong to a second study, concerning T cells of mothers and their children.

The specimen sequenced was blood. The sequence derives from a middle-aged woman in good health. This chain joins TRBV29-1 and TRBJ1-2; D call uncertain. CDR3 sequence reads: CSVGGYTF. DNA of the CDR3: TGCAGCGTTGGGGGCTACACCTTC.